The clone carrying this T cell receptor beta chain has a handful of counts. This entry comes from a study of CD8+CD57+ T cells in acquired aplastic anemia. About the research overall: DNA per sorted CD4+ or CD8+ sample ranged about 0.2 to 30 ug, averaging roughly 3.5 ug.

Only patients with CD8+CD57+ cell expansion on flow cytometry were chosen for sequencing. With no exception, the patients had severe acquired aplastic anemia. Profiles of TCR beta VDJ and CDR3 were generated from a genomic DNA template. TCRdb reprocessed the reads with MiXCR, giving one entry per CDR3 protein. The table records fewer than 200,000 distinct CDR3 sequences, about 64% of them present only once. The sequencing input was sorted CD4+, CD8+, or CD8+CD57+ T cells (not recorded which) from PBMCs. This sequence was found in a human donor with aplastic anemia.

The CDR3 coding sequence is TGTGCCATCAGTGAGTCACCGGGACTCAACTACGAGCAGTACTTC. Encoded protein: CAISESPGLNYEQYF. V is TRBV10-3 and J is TRBJ2-7; D is perhaps TRBD2 (6 bases). This CDR3 contains 15 residues. Trimming pared 0 bases from V and 3 bases from J, leaving 12 bases between. CDR1 and CDR2 (germline): ENHRY, SYGVKD.